The 9 T cell receptor beta chains below come from one sample, sequenced in a study of blood T cell repertoires in COVID-19 (dated by TCRdb to about 2020). Library preparation used the immunoSEQ multiplex PCR assay. The table was pulled from immuneACCESS by TCRdb, which kept in-frame rearrangements only. Such tables lose some clones; where checked, under half of the loss comes from unresolved V genes, and the rest has no known cause. The sample data list around 150,000 clones, and roughly 73% of these were observed just once. Jointly, the top ten make up approximately 2.6% of the sample. The sample comprised peripheral blood. The receptors derive from a man between 65 and 85 years old with acute or convalescent COVID-19.

The chain recombines TRBV19 with TRBJ2-7; 10 bases are a match to TRBD1. With 6 bases clipped from V and 2 bases from J, the junction kept 4 bases outside the gene matches. The V gene's germline CDR1 is LNHDA and CDR2 SQIVND (reference sequence). The CDR3 sequence is 14 residues long. The CDR3 nucleotides read TGTGCCAGTAGAACGGGACAGGGGCCCTACGAGCAGTACTTC. Translated, it gives CASRTGQGPYEQYF.

The chain carries TRBV9 and TRBJ2-7; a weak D match, TRBD1 (6 bases). From germline, CDR1 is SGDLS and CDR2 YYNGEE. The V gene lost 4 bases and the J gene lost 2 bases, with 13 bases spanning the gap. The length of the CDR3 is 14 residues. CDR3 DNA: TGTGCCAGCAGCCGAGGACAGTTACCCTACGAGCAGTACTTC. Translating it yields CASSRGQLPYEQYF.

This clone was counted once. The chain is built from TRBV7-6 and TRBJ2-1, with 10 bases matching TRBD2. V shed 3 bases, J shed 2 bases, and the junction held 7 bases outside the gene matches. The germline V gene encodes CDR1 SGHVS and CDR2 FNYEAQ. The CDR3 is 17 amino acids. Written as DNA, the CDR3 is TGTGCCAGCAGCTTCTACTTAGCGGGGGGCCCCTACAATGAGCAGTTCTTC. Residues: CASSFYLAGGPYNEQFF.

This clone was counted many times. The rearrangement joins TRBV28 to TRBJ1-2; TRBD1 matches 10 bases. The germline CDR1 and CDR2 sequences are MDHEN and SYDVKM. V was clipped by 7 bases and J by 5 bases; unmatched bases: 13. The CDR3 runs to 16 residues. For the CDR3, the DNA is TGTGCCAGCACCCCGCGGGACAGGGGCCCGCATTATGGCTACACCTTC. Amino acids: CASTPRDRGPHYGYTF.

The J gene is TRBJ2-7, the V gene TRBV18; TRBD1 might be the D (6 bases). V shed 3 bases and J shed 5 bases, with 17 bases lying between them. Germline loops: CDR1 KGHSH, CDR2 LQKENI. The CDR3 totals 15 residues. CDR3 amino acids: CASSPKPQGSNEQYF. CDR3 DNA: TGTGCCAGCTCACCCAAACCGCAGGGGAGTAACGAGCAGTACTTC. The full variable domain, its missing parts supplied by reference TRBV18 and TRBJ2-7, is NAGVMQNPRHLVRRRGQEARLRCSPMKGHSHVYWYRQLPEEGLKFMVYLQKENIIDESGMPKERFSAEFPKEGPSILRIQQVVRGDSAAYFCASSPKPQGSNEQYFGPGTRLTVT.

The rearrangement joins TRBV6-4 to TRBJ2-1; TRBD2 aligns across 7 bases. The CDR3 extends over 14 amino acids. V trimming: 4 bases; J trimming: 6 bases; junction bases outside the gene matches: 6. CDR1 MRHNA and CDR2 SNTAGT come from the germline V gene. The CDR3 sequence is CASSADASGNEQFF. DNA for the CDR3: TGTGCCAGCAGTGCCGACGCTAGCGGCAATGAGCAGTTCTTC.

The chain carries TRBV30 and TRBJ2-1; 7 nucleotides agree with TRBD2. Germline assignment: CDR1 GTSNPN and CDR2 SVGIG (reference sequence). The J segment lost 9 bases and the V segment lost 4 bases, leaving 9 bases of the junction unmatched. CDR3 length: 13 amino acids. In DNA form, the CDR3 reads TGTGCCTGGAATCCTAGCGGATTTACTGAGCAGTTCTTC. Protein sequence: CAWNPSGFTEQFF.

This chain joins TRBV5-1 and TRBJ2-3; D unclear. CDR1 and CDR2 (germline): SGHRS, YFSETQ. The germline V and J ends were trimmed by 2 bases and 3 bases, with 10 bases remaining between them. CDR3 length equals 14 residues. The CDR3 DNA sequence: TGCGCCAGCAGCTTAGGCGGTGGAACAGATACGCAGTATTTT. Translated: CASSLGGGTDTQYF.

This chain uses TRBV29-1 with TRBJ1-3; 8 bases fit TRBD1. Germline V gives CDR1 SQVTM, CDR2 ANQGSEA. With V trimmed by 8 bases and J by 0 bases, 12 bases remained unmatched. The CDR3 spans 16 residues. CDR3 amino acids: CSPRGQDTFSGNTIYF. In DNA form, the CDR3 reads TGCAGCCCTCGGGGACAGGATACTTTCTCTGGAAACACCATATATTTT.